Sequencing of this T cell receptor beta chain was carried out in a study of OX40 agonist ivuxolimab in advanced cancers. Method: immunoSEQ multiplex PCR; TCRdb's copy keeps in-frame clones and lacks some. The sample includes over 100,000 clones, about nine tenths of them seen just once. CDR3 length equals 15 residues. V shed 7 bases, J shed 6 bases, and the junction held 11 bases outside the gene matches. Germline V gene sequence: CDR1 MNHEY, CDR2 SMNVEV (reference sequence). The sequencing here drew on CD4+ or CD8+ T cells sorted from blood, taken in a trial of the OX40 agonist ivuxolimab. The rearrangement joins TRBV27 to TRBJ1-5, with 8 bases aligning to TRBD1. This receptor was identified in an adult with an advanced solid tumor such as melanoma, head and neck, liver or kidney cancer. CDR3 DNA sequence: TGTGCCAGCAACATCGGACAGGGCCCCCGTCAGCCCCAGCATTTT. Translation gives CASNIGQGPRQPQHF.